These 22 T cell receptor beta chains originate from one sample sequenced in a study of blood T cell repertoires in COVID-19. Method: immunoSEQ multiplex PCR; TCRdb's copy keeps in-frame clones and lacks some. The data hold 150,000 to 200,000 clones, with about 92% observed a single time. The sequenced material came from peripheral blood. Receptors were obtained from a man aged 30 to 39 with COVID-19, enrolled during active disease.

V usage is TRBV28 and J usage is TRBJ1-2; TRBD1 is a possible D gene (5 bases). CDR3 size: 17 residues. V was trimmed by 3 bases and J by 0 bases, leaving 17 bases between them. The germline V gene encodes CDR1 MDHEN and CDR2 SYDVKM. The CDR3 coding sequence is TGTGCCAGCAGTTTTAACTTTGGACAAAATTCTAACTATGGCTACACCTTC. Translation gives CASSFNFGQNSNYGYTF.

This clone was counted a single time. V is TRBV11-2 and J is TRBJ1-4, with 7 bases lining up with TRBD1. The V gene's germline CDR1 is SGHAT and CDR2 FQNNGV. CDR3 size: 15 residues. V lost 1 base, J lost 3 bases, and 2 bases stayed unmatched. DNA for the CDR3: TGTGCCAGCAGCTTAGTAGGGACAGCTAATGAAAAACTGTTTTTT. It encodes CASSLVGTANEKLFF.

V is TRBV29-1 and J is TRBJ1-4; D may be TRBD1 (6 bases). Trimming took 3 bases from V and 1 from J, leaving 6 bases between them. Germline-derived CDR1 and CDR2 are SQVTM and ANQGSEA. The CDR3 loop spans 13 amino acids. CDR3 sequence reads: CSVDRGTNEKLFF. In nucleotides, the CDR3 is TGCAGCGTTGACAGGGGAACTAATGAAAAACTGTTTTTT.

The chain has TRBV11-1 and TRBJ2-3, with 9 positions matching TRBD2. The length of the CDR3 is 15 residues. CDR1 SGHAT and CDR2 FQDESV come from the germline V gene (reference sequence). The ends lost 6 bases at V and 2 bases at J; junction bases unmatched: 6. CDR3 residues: CASRPTSGNTDTQYF. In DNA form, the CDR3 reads TGTGCCAGCAGACCGACTAGCGGAAACACAGATACGCAGTATTTT.

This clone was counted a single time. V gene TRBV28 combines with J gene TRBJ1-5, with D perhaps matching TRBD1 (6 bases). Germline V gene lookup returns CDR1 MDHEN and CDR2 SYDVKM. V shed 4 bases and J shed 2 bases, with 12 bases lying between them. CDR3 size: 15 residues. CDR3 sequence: CASSSGGLGNQPQHF. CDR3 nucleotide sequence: TGTGCCAGCAGTTCGGGGGGCTTGGGCAATCAGCCCCAGCATTTT.

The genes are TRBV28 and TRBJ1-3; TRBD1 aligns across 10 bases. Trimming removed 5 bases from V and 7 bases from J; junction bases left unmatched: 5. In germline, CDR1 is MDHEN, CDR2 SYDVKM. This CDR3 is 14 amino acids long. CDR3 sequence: CASSVPGQGNTIYF. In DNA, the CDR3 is TGTGCCAGCAGTGTGCCGGGACAGGGGAACACCATATATTTT.

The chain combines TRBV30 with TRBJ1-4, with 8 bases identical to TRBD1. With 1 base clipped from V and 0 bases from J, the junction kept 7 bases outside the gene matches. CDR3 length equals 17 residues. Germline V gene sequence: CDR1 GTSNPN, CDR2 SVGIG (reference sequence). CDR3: CAWSGRTGSSTNEKLFF. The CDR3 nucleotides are TGTGCCTGGAGTGGCCGGACAGGGAGCTCAACTAATGAAAAACTGTTTTTT.

CDR3 protein: CASSVGGIANYGYTF. Written as DNA, the CDR3 is TGTGCCAGCAGCGTAGGCGGAATAGCTAACTATGGCTACACCTTC. V is TRBV9 and J is TRBJ1-2; D not resolved. The length of the CDR3 is 15 residues. V gave up 0 bases and J gave up 0 bases, with 9 bases separating them. Looked up from germline, CDR1 is SGDLS and CDR2 is YYNGEE. Variable domain in full (rest from reference TRBV9 and TRBJ1-2): DSGVTQTPKHLITATGQRVTLRCSPRSGDLSVYWYQQSLDQGLQFLIQYYNGEERAKGNILERFSAQQFPDLHSELNLSSLELGDSALYFCASSVGGIANYGYTFGSGTRLTVV.

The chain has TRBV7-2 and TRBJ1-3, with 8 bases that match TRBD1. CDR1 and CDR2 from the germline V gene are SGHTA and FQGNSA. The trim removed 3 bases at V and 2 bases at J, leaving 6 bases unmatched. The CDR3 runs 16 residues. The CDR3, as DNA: TGTGCCAGCAGCTTGTCGACAGGGGTTACTGGAAACACCATATATTTT. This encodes CASSLSTGVTGNTIYF.

The CDR3 DNA is TGTGCCAGCAGCTTAACAGCCAATGAGCAGTTCTTC. Amino acid sequence: CASSLTANEQFF. The gene calls are TRBV11-2 and TRBJ2-1; D unresolved. The germline V and J ends were trimmed by 2 bases and 6 bases, with 5 bases remaining between them. This CDR3 contains 12 residues. Per the germline V gene, CDR1 is SGHAT and CDR2 is FQNNGV.

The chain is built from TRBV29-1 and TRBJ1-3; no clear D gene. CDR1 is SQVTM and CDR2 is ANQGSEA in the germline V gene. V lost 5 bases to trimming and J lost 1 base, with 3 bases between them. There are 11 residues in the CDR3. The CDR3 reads CSVLSGNTIYF. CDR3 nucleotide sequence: TGCAGCGTTCTTTCTGGAAACACCATATATTTT.

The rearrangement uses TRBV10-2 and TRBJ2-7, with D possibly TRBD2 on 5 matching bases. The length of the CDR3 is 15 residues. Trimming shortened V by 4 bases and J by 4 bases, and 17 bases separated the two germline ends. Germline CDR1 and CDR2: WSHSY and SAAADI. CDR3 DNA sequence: TGCGCCAGCAGTGCGCGGCCCGGAGGTACGTACGAGCAGTACTTC. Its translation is CASSARPGGTYEQYF.

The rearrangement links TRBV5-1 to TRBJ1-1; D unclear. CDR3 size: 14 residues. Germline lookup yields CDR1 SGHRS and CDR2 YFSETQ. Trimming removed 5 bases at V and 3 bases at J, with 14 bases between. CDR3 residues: CASRHAWADTEAFF. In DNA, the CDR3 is TGCGCCAGCAGGCATGCCTGGGCAGACACTGAAGCTTTCTTT.

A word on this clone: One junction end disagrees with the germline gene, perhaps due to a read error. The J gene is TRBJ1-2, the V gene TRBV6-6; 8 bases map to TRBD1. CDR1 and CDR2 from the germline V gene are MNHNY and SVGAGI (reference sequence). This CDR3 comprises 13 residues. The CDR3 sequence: CASSYGTGEKYGF. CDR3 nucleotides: TGTGCCAGCAGTTATGGGACAGGTGAAAAGTACGGGTTC.

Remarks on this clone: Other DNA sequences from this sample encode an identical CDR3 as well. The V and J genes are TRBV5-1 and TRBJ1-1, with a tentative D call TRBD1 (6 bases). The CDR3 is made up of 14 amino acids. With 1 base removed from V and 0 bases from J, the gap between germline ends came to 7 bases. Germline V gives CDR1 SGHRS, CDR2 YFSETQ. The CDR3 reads CASSLTGMNTEAFF. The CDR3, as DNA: TGCGCCAGCAGCTTGACAGGGATGAACACTGAAGCTTTCTTT.

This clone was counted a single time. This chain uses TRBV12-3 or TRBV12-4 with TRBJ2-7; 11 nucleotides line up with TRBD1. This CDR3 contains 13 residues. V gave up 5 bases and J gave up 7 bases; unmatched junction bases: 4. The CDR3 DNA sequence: TGTGCCAGCAGTACGGACAGGGGGCGTGAGCAGTACTTC. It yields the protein CASSTDRGREQYF.

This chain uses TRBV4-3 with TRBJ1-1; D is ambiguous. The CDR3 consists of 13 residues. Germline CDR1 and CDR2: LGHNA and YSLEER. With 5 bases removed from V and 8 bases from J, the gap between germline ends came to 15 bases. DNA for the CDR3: TGCGCCAGCAGCTCGAAGCCCAACTACGAAGCTTTCTTT. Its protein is CASSSKPNYEAFF.

The CDR3 sequence is CASSRQGNVNEQYF. Written as DNA, the CDR3 is TGTGCCAGCAGCCGACAGGGTAACGTTAACGAGCAGTACTTC. This chain uses TRBV7-9 with TRBJ2-7; 7 positions agree with TRBD1. Germline V gene data show CDR1 as SEHNR and CDR2 as FQNEAQ (reference sequence). V gave up 5 bases and J gave up 5 bases; unmatched junction bases: 9. The CDR3 spans 14 residues.

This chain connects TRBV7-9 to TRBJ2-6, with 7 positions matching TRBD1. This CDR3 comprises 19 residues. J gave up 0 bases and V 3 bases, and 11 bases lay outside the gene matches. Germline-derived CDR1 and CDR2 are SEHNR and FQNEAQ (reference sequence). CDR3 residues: CASSFLPGQPFSGANVLTF. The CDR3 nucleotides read TGTGCCAGCAGCTTTCTCCCGGGACAGCCCTTCTCTGGGGCCAACGTCCTGACTTTC.

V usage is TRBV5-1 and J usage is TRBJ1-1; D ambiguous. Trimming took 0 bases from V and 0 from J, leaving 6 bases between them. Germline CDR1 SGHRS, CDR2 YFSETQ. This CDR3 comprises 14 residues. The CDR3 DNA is TGCGCCAGCAGCTTGGATCCCATGAACACTGAAGCTTTCTTT. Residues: CASSLDPMNTEAFF.

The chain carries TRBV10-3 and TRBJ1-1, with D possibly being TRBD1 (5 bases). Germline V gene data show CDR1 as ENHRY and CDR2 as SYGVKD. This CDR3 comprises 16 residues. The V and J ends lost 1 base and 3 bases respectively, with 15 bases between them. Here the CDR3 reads CAISEYPRAADTEAFF. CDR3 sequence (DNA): TGTGCCATCAGTGAGTACCCCAGGGCGGCTGACACTGAAGCTTTCTTT.

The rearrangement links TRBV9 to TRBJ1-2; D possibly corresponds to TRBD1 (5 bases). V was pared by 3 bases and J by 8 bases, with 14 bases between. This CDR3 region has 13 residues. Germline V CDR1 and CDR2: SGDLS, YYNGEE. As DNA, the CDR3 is TGTGCCAGCAGCGCCCTGGGGGGGATAGGCTACACCTTC. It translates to CASSALGGIGYTF.